This T cell receptor beta chain was identified in a study of a mutant IDH1 vaccine in newly diagnosed glioma. Study background: Vaccination started 4-6 weeks after radiotherapy alone, or with temozolomide cycles. Standard pretreatment was either radiotherapy, temozolomide, or, for most, radiochemotherapy with temozolomide.

In regard to this clone: Antigen unknown. Other DNA sequences in the sample encode the same CDR3.

Time point reported: week 11, during vaccination. Topical imiquimod accompanied each vaccine dose, which consisted of 300 ug of mutant IDH1 20-mer peptide. Tumors from donors were new WHO grade 3 or 4 IDH1-mutant astrocytomas with ATRX loss. The CDR3 consists of 15 residues. The V gene lost 0 bases and the J gene lost 2 bases, with 10 bases spanning the gap. Germline assignment: CDR1 MGHRA and CDR2 YSYEKL. Sequenced by immunoSEQ multiplex PCR; TCRdb stores in-frame clones only, minus some. The sample gives about 25,000 clones, 60% to 75% of which show up once; approximately 10% is in the top ten. The specimen comprised peripheral blood mononuclear cells (PBMCs), sampled from a glioma patient whose treatment included an IDH1 peptide vaccine. The clonotype originates from a man younger than 30 with glioma. Some clones in this sample may be carry-over from other donors' samples. The chain combines TRBV4-1 with TRBJ1-2; D call uncertain. CDR3 sequence reads: CASSQDLGGNYGYTF. The CDR3 DNA reads TGCGCCAGCAGCCAAGATCTAGGCGGAAACTATGGCTACACCTTC.